The 2 T cell receptor beta chains reported below all come from one sample, sequenced in a study of cytomegalovirus exposure and HLA in healthy donors. Generated by immunoSEQ multiplex PCR, the TCRdb table keeps only in-frame clones and is missing some. Of about 200,000 clones in the sample, almost 90% were seen once. Source material: PBMCs. The receptors originated from a woman aged 18 to 35 in good health and CMV-seronegative.

The CDR3 region has the DNA TGCAGCGTTCGATCCGGGACTTCGGAGTACTTC. Residues: CSVRSGTSEYF. V usage is TRBV29-1 and J usage is TRBJ2-5, with D tentatively TRBD2 (6 bases). CDR1 is SQVTM, CDR2 ANQGSEA, per germline. Trimming took 5 bases from V and 12 from J, leaving 16 bases between them. The CDR3 runs to 11 residues.

Only one count was recorded for this clone. The genes are TRBV2 and TRBJ1-2; 10 bases line up with TRBD1. J was trimmed by 2 bases and V by 6 bases; bases with no gene match: 3. This CDR3 contains 14 residues. Germline V lookup: CDR1 SNHLY, CDR2 FYNNEI. The CDR3 DNA sequence: TGTGCCAGCAGCCGGACAGGGGGAAACTATGGCTACACCTTC. This encodes CASSRTGGNYGYTF.